The 22 T cell receptor beta chains below all came from one sample that was sequenced in a study of T-cell memory formation after mild COVID-19. TCRdb ran MiXCR on the 5' RACE reads and lists one entry per CDR3 protein. This sample has roughly 28,000 distinct CDR3 sequences, with approximately 12% found just once. Sequenced material: PBMCs or a T cell subset sorted from them (not recorded which). The receptors derive from an adult woman who had mild COVID-19 (a few samples of this study predate the infection). Cell type and time point are not known.

This clonotype was counted at least ten times. This chain uses TRBV14 with TRBJ2-1; 8 bases agree with TRBD2. Germline CDR1 SGHDN, CDR2 FVKESK. This CDR3 spans 16 amino acids. The V segment lost 3 bases and the J segment 3 bases; nucleotides outside the gene matches: 7. The CDR3 protein is CASSHRSGNHYNEQFF. In DNA form, the CDR3 reads TGTGCCAGCAGCCACCGTAGCGGGAACCACTACAATGAGCAGTTCTTC.

This clonotype was observed many times. The V call is TRBV7-6, the J call TRBJ2-7; maybe TRBD1 (6 bases). This CDR3 has 15 amino acids. Germline CDR1 reads SGHVS; CDR2 reads FNYEAQ. V shed 0 bases and J shed 2 bases, with 11 bases lying between them. CDR3 sequence (DNA): TGTGCCAGCAGCTTAGCACCAGGGGACCCCTACGAGCAGTACTTC. Translation gives CASSLAPGDPYEQYF.

The table lists this clonotype with many counts. The rearrangement joins TRBV3-1 to TRBJ2-7; no clear D. The CDR3 runs 11 residues. V lost 1 base to trimming and J lost 9 bases, with 7 bases between them. Germline-derived CDR1 and CDR2 are LGHDT and YNNKEL (reference sequence). The CDR3 sequence: CASSQGSLQYF. The CDR3 DNA is TGTGCCAGCAGCCAAGGGTCGTTGCAGTACTTC.

Many counts were recorded for this clonotype. The rearrangement links TRBV7-2 to TRBJ2-3; D is perhaps TRBD2 (5 bases). The CDR3 is made up of 15 amino acids. V lost 1 base to trimming and J lost 10 bases, with 18 bases between them. Germline CDR1 SGHTA, CDR2 FQGNSA. The CDR3 region has the DNA TGTGCCAGCAGCTTAGTTGGTCGGGGAAGCAGTCCGCAGTATTTT. Its translation is CASSLVGRGSSPQYF.

Ten or more counts support this clonotype. The gene calls are TRBV4-3 and TRBJ1-2; 7 bases fit TRBD1. This CDR3 contains 15 residues. The germline V gene has CDR1 LGHNA and CDR2 YSLEER. V dropped 1 base and J dropped 1; count of bases not matched to a gene: 3. The CDR3 nucleotides are TGCGCCAGCAGCCAAGGACAGGGAAGTAACTATGGCTACACCTTC. Its protein product is CASSQGQGSNYGYTF.

This clonotype was recorded at least ten times. V and J are TRBV19 and TRBJ1-3; D unresolved. This CDR3 is built from 12 residues. CDR1 is LNHDA, CDR2 SQIVND, per germline (reference sequence). Trimming pared 7 bases from V and 8 bases from J, leaving 12 bases between. This CDR3 reads CASKRNRDTIYF. The CDR3 region has the DNA TGTGCCAGTAAGCGGAACCGGGACACCATATATTTT.

The table lists this clonotype with many counts. The chain joins TRBV7-9 to TRBJ2-7, with D hard to call. Trimming pared 5 bases from V and 6 bases from J, leaving 17 bases between. Germline values: CDR1 SEHNR, CDR2 FQNEAQ (reference sequence). This CDR3 region has 14 residues. The CDR3 region is CASSTEGRPGEQYF. In nucleotides, the CDR3 is TGTGCCAGCAGCACAGAAGGACGGCCAGGCGAGCAGTACTTC.

This clonotype came up a few times. The chain couples TRBV11-2 to TRBJ1-2; D may be TRBD1 (5 bases). Trimming left V 4 bases short and J 3 bases short, with 21 bases between. Germline V gene sequence: CDR1 SGHAT, CDR2 FQNNGV. The length of the CDR3 is 17 residues. CDR3 loop: CASSYNTGTERHYGYTF. CDR3 bases: TGTGCCAGCAGCTATAACACCGGGACGGAACGTCACTATGGCTACACCTTC.

This clonotype occurred many times. The chain couples TRBV15 to TRBJ2-1; 9 nucleotides match TRBD2. The CDR3 consists of 19 residues. Per germline, CDR1 LNHNV and CDR2 YYDKDF (reference sequence). The trim removed 0 bases at V and 5 bases at J, leaving 14 bases unmatched. CDR3 loop: CATSRDAPGEAGGNNEQFF. The CDR3 nucleotides are TGTGCCACCAGCAGAGATGCCCCGGGCGAGGCGGGAGGGAACAATGAGCAGTTCTTC.

This clonotype has a count of ten or more. V is TRBV7-9 and J is TRBJ2-7; no clear D. V lost 1 base to trimming and J lost 6 bases, with 7 bases between them. Per germline, CDR1 SEHNR and CDR2 FQNEAQ (reference sequence). The CDR3 sequence is 12 residues long. CDR3 sequence reads: CASSLDWGEQYF. CDR3 DNA sequence: TGTGCCAGCAGCTTAGATTGGGGCGAGCAGTACTTC.

This clonotype was seen many times. The chain joins TRBV19 to TRBJ2-7; D remains unclear. This CDR3 has 12 amino acids. Germline lookup yields CDR1 LNHDA and CDR2 SQIVND (reference sequence). Trimming removed 5 bases from V and 5 bases from J, with 10 bases in between. This CDR3 reads CASSQSAHEQYF. Here the CDR3 DNA reads TGTGCCAGTAGTCAAAGCGCTCACGAGCAGTACTTC.

Many counts were recorded for this clonotype. J is TRBJ2-1 and V is TRBV18; TRBD2 matches at 7 bases. This CDR3 is built from 12 residues. CDR1 KGHSH and CDR2 LQKENI come from the germline V gene. Trimming cost V 3 bases and J 12 bases; bases outside gene matches: 5. The CDR3 reads CASSPRDYSQFF. DNA for the CDR3: TGTGCCAGCTCACCCCGGGACTACTCGCAGTTCTTC.

Concerning this clonotype itself: With a much larger clone just one base away, this may be a read error. The chain combines TRBV28 with TRBJ1-4; no clear D. Germline-derived CDR1 and CDR2 are MDHEN and SYDVKM. The CDR3 length is 14 residues. CDR3 nucleotides: TGTCCCAGCAGTTCCCACGGGTCTAATGAAAAACTGTTTTTT. Its protein product is CPSSSHGSNEKLFF.

There are many counts of this clonotype. V and J are TRBV7-6 and TRBJ2-2, with TRBD1 identical over 7 bases. The germline CDR1 and CDR2 sequences are SGHVS and FNYEAQ. The V gene end was trimmed by 5 bases and the J gene end by 0 bases; junction bases not matched to a gene: 6. This CDR3 spans 16 amino acids. CDR3 DNA sequence: TGTGCCAGCAGCACCCTCCAGGGGGCGAACACCGGGGAGCTGTTTTTT. Its translation is CASSTLQGANTGELFF.

This clonotype appeared many times. The V gene is TRBV20-1, the J gene TRBJ2-2; D is unresolved. Trimming cost V 6 bases and J 1 base, with 3 bases left between them. CDR1 and CDR2 from the germline V gene are DFQATT and SNEGSKA (reference sequence). The CDR3 extends over 11 amino acids. CDR3 in DNA: TGCAGTGCCCTGAACACCGGGGAGCTGTTTTTT. It translates to CSALNTGELFF.

The V gene is TRBV4-3, the J gene TRBJ2-3, with TRBD2 matching 8 bases. The CDR3 has 18 amino acids. Germline CDR1 is LGHNA and CDR2 is YSLEER. Unmatched junction bases numbered 18, after V lost 4 bases and J lost 6 bases. The CDR3 sequence is CASSRSLERELRLDTQYF. DNA for the CDR3: TGCGCCAGCAGCCGATCCCTCGAGCGGGAGTTACGCTTGGATACGCAGTATTTT.

This clonotype was detected ten times or more. J is TRBJ2-7 and V is TRBV27, with TRBD1 as a possible D gene (6 bases). V lost 6 bases, J lost 2 bases, and 20 bases lay in between. Germline-derived CDR1 and CDR2 are MNHEY and SMNVEV (reference sequence). The CDR3 loop spans 16 amino acids. CDR3 nucleotide sequence: TGTGCCAGCAGCCGCTCGCGTTCCGGGACACCCTACGAGCAGTACTTC. Translation gives CASSRSRSGTPYEQYF.

CDR3: CASSRDRGTGNTIYF. The CDR3 bases are TGTGCCAGCAGTCGGGACAGAGGGACTGGAAACACCATATATTTT. The V call is TRBV2, the J call TRBJ1-3; 7 bases map to TRBD1. V lost 5 bases to trimming and J lost 2 bases; unmatched junction nucleotides: 6. Germline CDR1 SNHLY, CDR2 FYNNEI. The CDR3 consists of 15 residues.

By proportion, this clonotype is medium-sized (0.01 to 0.1%). The chain employs TRBV5-1 and TRBJ2-7, with 12 positions matching TRBD2. V lost 3 bases and J lost 4; bases outside the gene matches: 5. Germline assignment: CDR1 SGHRS and CDR2 YFSETQ. The CDR3 consists of 15 residues. CDR3 loop: CASSSGLAGMYEQYF. The CDR3 DNA follows: TGCGCCAGCAGCTCCGGACTAGCGGGAATGTACGAGCAGTACTTC.

This clonotype came up many times. The V gene is TRBV20-1, the J gene TRBJ2-1, with D perhaps TRBD1 or TRBD2 (5 bases each). CDR1 DFQATT and CDR2 SNEGSKA come from the germline V gene (reference sequence). CDR3 length equals 16 residues. V lost 0 bases to trimming and J lost 6 bases, with 18 bases between them. The CDR3 here is CSARDGAKGLSNEQFF. CDR3 DNA: TGCAGTGCTAGAGACGGGGCGAAAGGGCTATCCAATGAGCAGTTCTTC.

In its sample, this clonotype was seen many times. The J gene is TRBJ1-1, the V gene TRBV12-3 or TRBV12-4; 8 nucleotides align to TRBD1. After removal of 3 bases from V and 2 bases from J, the junction contained 8 bases not matched to a gene. This CDR3 is built from 16 residues. The CDR3 reads CASSFGLDRVNTEAFF. CDR3 bases: TGTGCCAGCAGTTTTGGCCTGGACAGGGTCAACACTGAAGCTTTCTTT.

This rearrangement joins TRBV5-1 to TRBJ2-3; D not resolved. The germline V gene has CDR1 SGHRS and CDR2 YFSETQ. The CDR3 spans 15 residues. Trimming removed 0 bases at V and 6 bases at J, with 14 bases between. The CDR3 loop reads CASSLEFRKADTQYF. For the CDR3, the DNA is TGCGCCAGCAGCTTGGAGTTCAGGAAAGCGGATACGCAGTATTTT.